The clone carrying this T cell receptor beta chain was seen ten or more times. This entry belongs to a study of T cells in Graves' hyperthyroidism and ophthalmopathy. V was shortened by 8 bases and J by 6 bases, with 12 bases between the two germline ends. CDR1 is SNHLY, CDR2 FYNNEI, per germline. The CDR3 sequence is 12 residues long. TCR beta CDR3 region amplification was performed from RNA transcripts. Using the HTBI primer set, a first-round RT-PCR was run on the TCR CDR3. TCRdb passed the multiplex PCR reads through MiXCR, listing each CDR3 protein once. The sample yields hundreds of thousands of distinct CDR3 sequences, roughly an eighth seen once.

This receptor was obtained from a woman between 40 and 55 years old with Graves' ophthalmopathy. Sequenced: blood. V gene TRBV2 combines with J gene TRBJ2-3, with D possibly TRBD1 on 7 matching bases. The CDR3 nucleotides read TGTGCCAGCGCTCCAGGGGGGGATACGCAGTATTTT. Its protein product is CASAPGGDTQYF.